This T cell receptor (beta chain) was documented in a study of cytomegalovirus exposure and HLA in healthy donors. The V and J ends lost 4 bases and 1 base respectively, with 11 bases between them. CDR3 length equals 14 residues. Germline CDR1 SGHNT, CDR2 YYREEE (reference sequence). Amplification used 60 Vbeta primers and 13 Jbeta primers. Only in-frame clones appear in the TCRdb table, and some are missing; sequencing was by immunoSEQ multiplex PCR. The profile covers about 86,000 clones, with about two thirds appearing a single time and more than 7% taken by the ten largest. The chain is built from TRBV5-4 and TRBJ1-1; D is perhaps TRBD1 (6 bases). Sequences were obtained from PBMCs. The sequence came from a man aged 55 to 70 in good health and CMV-seronegative. The CDR3 protein is CASSRQVPNTEAFF. CDR3 nucleotide sequence: TGTGCCAGCAGCCGACAGGTACCGAACACTGAAGCTTTCTTT.